The 25 T cell receptor beta chains given below trace back to one sample, sequenced in a study of CD8 T cells in Susac syndrome (dated by TCRdb to the late 2010s). The method was the immunoSEQ multiplex PCR assay. RNA was extracted using the RNeasy kit, and 0.5 to 1 microgram was reverse transcribed with random hexamers. TCRdb handled the public reads itself, with Q25 trimming in fastp and clone calling in MiXCR, and kept productive beta chains. Rows with one shared CDR3 protein collapse into an entry with the most common genes and DNA. The sample table records 200,000 to 250,000 distinct CDR3 sequences; about 95% of these occur just once. The ten top clones hold about 0.088% of the sample. Sequenced material: CD4+ T cells from PBMCs. These TCRs come from a human donor with multiple sclerosis.

Here the CDR3 reads CAGNPGHGQETQYF. The DNA of the CDR3 is TGTGCCGGCAACCCGGGACACGGCCAAGAGACCCAGTACTTC. The rearrangement links TRBV6-1 to TRBJ2-5, with D tentatively TRBD1 (6 bases). This CDR3 region has 14 residues. The germline V gene has CDR1 MNHNS and CDR2 SASEGT. V lost 11 bases, J lost 1 base, and 17 bases lay in between.

The V call is TRBV16, the J call TRBJ2-7; either TRBD1 or TRBD2 may fit D (5 bases each). The CDR3 totals 13 residues. Trimming removed 2 bases from V and 5 bases from J, with 10 bases in between. The germline V gene encodes CDR1 KGHSY and CDR2 FQNENV. The CDR3 is CASSQRGWDEQYF. The CDR3 DNA is TGTGCCAGCAGCCAACGGGGCTGGGACGAGCAGTACTTC.

CDR3 bases: TGCGCCAGCAGCTTGGAAACAGGGGTGAACACTGAAGCTTTCTTT. Amino acid sequence: CASSLETGVNTEAFF. This chain uses TRBV5-1 with TRBJ1-1; TRBD1 agrees at 7 bases. This CDR3 comprises 15 residues. The germline V gene encodes CDR1 SGHRS and CDR2 YFSETQ. V shed 0 bases and J 0 bases; nucleotides not matched to a gene: 2.

The chain is built from TRBV5-1 and TRBJ1-1; D may be TRBD1 (5 bases). The CDR3 is made up of 16 amino acids. V lost 0 bases and J lost 6, with 18 bases in between. CDR1 and CDR2 from the germline V gene are SGHRS and YFSETQ. The CDR3 DNA is TGCGCCAGCAGCTTGGGGGGTGTCAGGGTGAGTTCTGAAGCTTTCTTT. Translated: CASSLGGVRVSSEAFF.

CDR3 nucleotides: TGTGCCAGCAGCCCAGGAGGGACTAGCGGGAGGGGATCCTACAATGAGCAGTTCTTC. It specifies CASSPGGTSGRGSYNEQFF. The chain couples TRBV27 to TRBJ2-1, with 16 bases lining up with TRBD2. J lost 1 base, V lost 6 bases, and 9 bases had no gene match. Germline loops: CDR1 MNHEY, CDR2 SMNVEV (reference sequence). This CDR3 is built from 19 residues.

The CDR3, as DNA: TGCGCCAGCAGCCAATTGGGGCCCCTAGCCAAAAACATTCAGTACTTC. This translates into CASSQLGPLAKNIQYF. V gene TRBV4-1 combines with J gene TRBJ2-4, with D maybe TRBD1 (5 bases). With 2 bases removed from V and 0 bases from J, the gap between germline ends came to 11 bases. The CDR3 is 16 residues long. Germline lookup yields CDR1 MGHRA and CDR2 YSYEKL.

The CDR3 DNA sequence: TGTGCCTGGAGTCCCTCCGAGACTGAAGCTTTCTTT. Protein: CAWSPSETEAFF. This rearrangement joins TRBV30 to TRBJ1-1; D is undetermined. V was trimmed by 2 bases and J by 5 bases, leaving 9 bases between them. Germline CDR1 is GTSNPN and CDR2 is SVGIG (reference sequence). CDR3 length equals 12 residues.

This chain joins TRBV7-2 and TRBJ1-1, with a weak D call TRBD1 (5 bases). Deletions cut 3 bases from V and 3 bases from J, with 11 bases between. CDR1 and CDR2 from the germline V gene are SGHTA and FQGNSA. This CDR3 has 14 residues. CDR3 sequence: CASSFPRQYTEAFF. CDR3 in DNA: TGTGCCAGCAGCTTCCCGCGACAGTACACTGAAGCTTTCTTT.

This chain uses TRBV2 with TRBJ1-6, with D perhaps matching TRBD1 (6 bases). Germline V gives CDR1 SNHLY, CDR2 FYNNEI. V was shortened by 4 bases and J by 6 bases, with 10 bases between the two germline ends. The CDR3 spans 14 residues. The CDR3 is CASSAWTANSPLHF. As DNA, the CDR3 is TGTGCCAGCAGTGCCTGGACAGCTAATTCACCCCTCCACTTT.

The chain carries TRBV29-1 and TRBJ1-1, with D unclear. Germline CDR1 SQVTM, CDR2 ANQGSEA. This CDR3 region has 14 residues. V shed 3 bases and J shed 6 bases, with 17 bases lying between them. The DNA for the CDR3 is TGCAGCGTTGACAGTGACGGAAAGGTGGCTGAAGCTTTCTTT. This encodes CSVDSDGKVAEAFF.

V gene TRBV11-2 combines with J gene TRBJ1-2; D unresolved. Germline V gene sequence: CDR1 SGHAT, CDR2 FQNNGV. The CDR3 runs 14 residues. V was pared by 0 bases and J by 1 base, with 6 bases between. The CDR3 coding sequence is TGTGCCAGCAGCTTAGACGGGAATAACTATGGCTACACCTTC. Its translation is CASSLDGNNYGYTF.

The rearrangement joins TRBV15 to TRBJ1-1; D possibly corresponds to TRBD1 (6 bases). The CDR3 covers 14 residues. The ends were cut back, 6 bases at V and 0 bases at J, with 11 bases in the middle. Germline-derived CDR1 and CDR2 are LNHNV and YYDKDF (reference sequence). The CDR3 loop is CATRKGQLNTEAFF. The CDR3 region has the DNA TGTGCCACCAGGAAGGGACAACTGAACACTGAAGCTTTCTTT.

J is TRBJ2-7 and V is TRBV4-1, with 9 positions matching TRBD2. The trim removed 1 base at V and 6 bases at J, leaving 4 bases unmatched. The CDR3 spans 14 residues. Germline CDR1 MGHRA, CDR2 YSYEKL. The CDR3 loop reads CASSQASGRSEQYF. CDR3 bases: TGCGCCAGCAGCCAAGCGAGCGGGAGGAGCGAGCAGTACTTC.

The chain employs TRBV7-3 and TRBJ2-7; the match to TRBD2 covers 8 bases. Germline V gene lookup returns CDR1 SGHTA and CDR2 FQGTGA. The CDR3 has 16 residues. V lost 5 bases to trimming and J lost 3 bases; unmatched junction nucleotides: 12. The CDR3 is CASSPIRGGVFYEQYF. The CDR3 nucleotides read TGTGCCAGCAGCCCAATACGGGGGGGTGTTTTCTACGAGCAGTACTTC.

This chain joins TRBV5-4 and TRBJ2-1; 9 positions agree with TRBD1. Germline lookup yields CDR1 SGHNT and CDR2 YYREEE (reference sequence). The CDR3 has 13 residues. V was clipped by 0 bases and J by 14 bases; unmatched bases: 6. CDR3 bases: TGTGCCAGCAGCTTGGGGGGACAGGGATTGAAGTTCTTC. Protein sequence: CASSLGGQGLKFF.

This chain connects TRBV28 to TRBJ2-7; TRBD1 might be the D (6 bases). The CDR3 totals 15 residues. Trimming took off 4 bases at V and 3 bases at J, with 16 bases between the two ends. CDR1 is MDHEN and CDR2 is SYDVKM in the germline V gene. The CDR3 DNA is TGTGCCAGCAGTTCCAACCCGACAGGTCTCTACGAGCAGTACTTC. It encodes CASSSNPTGLYEQYF. Supplemented by reference TRBV28 and TRBJ2-7, the full variable domain reads DVKVTQSSRYLVKRTGEKVFLECVQDMDHENMFWYRQDPGLGLRLIYFSYDVKMKEKGDIPEGYSVSREKKERFSLILESASTNQTSMYLCASSSNPTGLYEQYFGPGTRLTVT.

The CDR3 DNA sequence: TGTGCCAGCAGTTTTCGACAGGGAAAATACAAAAACATTCAGTACTTC. This translates into CASSFRQGKYKNIQYF. This sequence joins TRBV6-5 and TRBJ2-4; 7 bases match TRBD1. J was trimmed by 3 bases and V by 4 bases; bases with no gene match: 9. This CDR3 is built from 16 residues. Germline values: CDR1 MNHEY, CDR2 SVGAGI.

The rearrangement uses TRBV15 and TRBJ1-6; the D is unclear. CDR3 size: 12 residues. V dropped 3 bases and J dropped 11 bases, with 8 bases sitting between them. Germline CDR1 LNHNV, CDR2 YYDKDF (reference sequence). The CDR3 sequence is CATSRGWTPLHF. DNA of the CDR3: TGTGCCACCAGCAGGGGTTGGACACCCCTCCACTTT.

The V call is TRBV6-5, the J call TRBJ2-7; D is possibly TRBD2 (6 bases). The germline V gene has CDR1 MNHEY and CDR2 SVGAGI. This CDR3 is built from 12 residues. V dropped 8 bases and J dropped 1 base, with 9 bases sitting between them. In DNA, the CDR3 is TGTGCCAGCGGTGGGGGGTCCTACGAGCAGTACTTC. It is translated as CASGGGSYEQYF.

This rearrangement joins TRBV5-4 to TRBJ2-6; 8 positions match TRBD1. V gave up 4 bases and J gave up 2 bases; unmatched junction bases: 2. CDR1 and CDR2 (germline): SGHNT, YYREEE (reference sequence). This CDR3 is built from 15 residues. DNA for the CDR3: TGTGCCAGCAGCATGACAGGGGCTGGGGCCAACGTCCTGACTTTC. Its protein is CASSMTGAGANVLTF.

This clonotype turned up a few times. This sequence joins TRBV3-1 and TRBJ2-7; 9 nucleotides align to TRBD1. Per germline, CDR1 LGHDT and CDR2 YNNKEL (reference sequence). CDR3 size: 14 residues. V trimming: 7 bases; J trimming: 3 bases; junction bases outside the gene matches: 7. The CDR3 sequence is CASTLGTGHYEQYF. The CDR3 DNA reads TGTGCCAGCACCCTCGGGACAGGGCACTACGAGCAGTACTTC.

The rearrangement joins TRBV15 to TRBJ2-7, with 9 bases fitting TRBD2. V trimming: 0 bases; J trimming: 3 bases; junction bases outside the gene matches: 9. The germline CDR1 and CDR2 sequences are LNHNV and YYDKDF (reference sequence). The CDR3 runs to 17 residues. This chain's CDR3 is CATSRDTPSGTGYEQYF. The CDR3 bases are TGTGCCACCAGCAGAGACACCCCTAGCGGGACGGGCTACGAGCAGTACTTC.

This chain connects TRBV18 to TRBJ2-3, with 11 bases that match TRBD2. The junction had 8 bases not matched to a gene; V was cut back by 6 bases and J by 3 bases. The germline V gene has CDR1 KGHSH and CDR2 LQKENI. The CDR3 is 16 amino acids. The CDR3 spells CASSPITSGSTDTQYF. The CDR3 DNA follows: TGTGCCAGCTCCCCAATCACTAGCGGGAGTACAGATACGCAGTATTTT.

The gene calls are TRBV27 and TRBJ1-5; D unresolved. Per the germline V gene, CDR1 is MNHEY and CDR2 is SMNVEV (reference sequence). The CDR3 runs to 15 residues. Trimming pared 6 bases from V and 1 base from J, leaving 13 bases between. The CDR3, as DNA: TGTGCCAGCAGCCCCTTATCTTCGAGCAATCAGCCCCAGCATTTT. Amino acid sequence: CASSPLSSSNQPQHF.

The V gene is TRBV30, the J gene TRBJ1-5; D call uncertain. CDR1 is GTSNPN and CDR2 is SVGIG in the germline V gene (reference sequence). Between the trimmed V and J ends, which lost 2 bases and 4 bases, there was a span of 9 bases. This CDR3 is 13 amino acids long. The CDR3 sequence: CAWSNDGNQPQHF. In DNA, the CDR3 is TGTGCCTGGAGTAACGACGGGAATCAGCCCCAGCATTTT.